This TCR beta chain originates from a study of cytomegalovirus exposure and HLA in healthy donors. The PCR employed 60 Vbeta primers together with 13 Jbeta primers. The method was immunoSEQ multiplex PCR; TCRdb's version includes in-frame clones alone and lacks a portion of them. This repertoire shows roughly 140,000 clones, roughly 79% found once; its top ten account for less than 8%. The CDR3 is 12 residues long. CDR1 and CDR2 from the germline V gene are SNHLY and FYNNEI. V lost 6 bases, J lost 0 bases, and 6 bases lay in between. This sequence originates from a woman in her 40s in good health and CMV-seropositive. This chain joins TRBV2 and TRBJ2-7; possibly TRBD1 for D (6 bases). Material: PBMCs. The CDR3 DNA sequence: TGTGCCAGCAGAGGGGGCTCCTACGAGCAGTACTTC. Amino acid sequence: CASRGGSYEQYF.